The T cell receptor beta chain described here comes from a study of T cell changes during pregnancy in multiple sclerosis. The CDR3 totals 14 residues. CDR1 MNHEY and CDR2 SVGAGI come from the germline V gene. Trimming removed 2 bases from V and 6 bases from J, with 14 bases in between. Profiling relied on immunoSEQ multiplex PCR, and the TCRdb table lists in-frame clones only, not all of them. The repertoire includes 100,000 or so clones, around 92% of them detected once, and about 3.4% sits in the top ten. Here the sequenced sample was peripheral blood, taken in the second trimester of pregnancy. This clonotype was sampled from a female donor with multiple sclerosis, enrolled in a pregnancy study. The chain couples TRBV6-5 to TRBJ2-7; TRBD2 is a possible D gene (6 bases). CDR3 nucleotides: TGTGCCAGCAGTTACAATAGAAAGGGAGGCGAGCAGTACTTC. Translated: CASSYNRKGGEQYF.